Following are 15 T cell receptor beta chains from one sample sequenced in a study of cytomegalovirus exposure and HLA in healthy donors. The PCR made use of 60 Vbeta and 13 Jbeta primers. Only in-frame clones appear in the TCRdb table, and some are missing; sequencing was by immunoSEQ multiplex PCR. The table has around 190,000 clones, approximately 80% seen once. Sequenced input: PBMCs. These receptors originate from a woman younger than 45 in good health and CMV-seropositive.

The rearrangement joins TRBV12-2 to TRBJ2-1; the table's D call TRBD1 went unverified against the DNA. TRBV12-2 is classified as a pseudogene. This CDR3 has 13 amino acids. CDR3 loop: CASRLPIYNEQFF. In DNA form, the CDR3 reads TGTGCAAGTCGCTTACCCATTTACAATGAGCAGTTCTTC.

CDR3: CAWSDYRWSYNSPLHF. The CDR3 coding sequence is TGTGCCTGGAGTGATTACCGGTGGTCCTATAATTCACCCCTCCACTTT. This chain links TRBV30 with TRBJ1-6, with no clear D. Looked up from germline, CDR1 is GTSNPN and CDR2 is SVGIG (reference sequence). Trimming cost V 1 base and J 1 base, with 11 bases left between them. The CDR3 runs to 16 residues.

The chain carries TRBV7-9 and TRBJ1-1; D unclear. Trimming left V 1 base short and J 4 bases short, with 16 bases between. Germline V CDR1 and CDR2: SEHNR, FQNEAQ (reference sequence). The CDR3 sequence is 16 residues long. The CDR3 sequence: CASSLEREPRVTEAFF. CDR3 nucleotide sequence: TGTGCCAGCAGCTTAGAACGGGAGCCCCGAGTCACTGAAGCTTTCTTT.

This sequence joins TRBV29-1 and TRBJ1-1, with no clear D. Germline lookup yields CDR1 SQVTM and CDR2 ANQGSEA. This CDR3 has 12 residues. Deletions cut 2 bases from V and 4 bases from J, with 8 bases between. In DNA, the CDR3 is TGCAGCGTTGAAATGGAGAGCACTGAAGCTTTCTTT. Translation: CSVEMESTEAFF. The full variable domain, with the rest looked up from reference TRBV29-1 and TRBJ1-1, is SAVISQKPSRDICQRGTSLTIQCQVDSQVTMMFWYRQQPGQSLTLIATANQGSEATYESGFVIDKFPISRPNLTFSTLTVSNMSPEDSSIYLCSVEMESTEAFFGQGTRLTVV.

The chain carries TRBV27 and TRBJ1-1; D gene unclear. Germline CDR1 is MNHEY and CDR2 is SMNVEV (reference sequence). Trimming shortened V by 5 bases and J by 3 bases, and 19 bases separated the two germline ends. This CDR3 comprises 16 residues. The CDR3 DNA reads as TGTGCCAGCAGTGTGACCCGACGGTTCGGGTACACTGAAGCTTTCTTT. Its protein product is CASSVTRRFGYTEAFF.

V is TRBV5-1 and J is TRBJ2-7; D perhaps matches TRBD2 (6 bases). Germline-derived CDR1 and CDR2 are SGHRS and YFSETQ. This CDR3 spans 13 amino acids. The V end lost 3 bases, the J end lost 5 bases, and 12 bases lay between the germline ends. The DNA for the CDR3 is TGCGCCAGCAGCTGGGGGGATACAGACGAGCAGTACTTC. Residues: CASSWGDTDEQYF.

The rearrangement links TRBV4-1 to TRBJ2-1; TRBD2 might be the D (6 bases). Germline V CDR1 and CDR2: MGHRA, YSYEKL. The CDR3 is made up of 14 amino acids. The V end was cut by 4 bases, the J end by 10 bases, with 17 bases between. The CDR3 sequence: CASSRGTRLREQFF. The CDR3 nucleotides are TGCGCCAGCAGCCGAGGGACTCGACTTCGGGAGCAGTTCTTC.

The chain links TRBV4-1 to TRBJ1-2; D is perhaps TRBD1 (6 bases). The CDR3 is 17 residues long. The germline V gene has CDR1 MGHRA and CDR2 YSYEKL. V lost 4 bases and J 8 bases, leaving 26 bases between the germline ends. The CDR3 DNA follows: TGCGCCAGCAGCCTCCTTCGGGTCACAGGGATCGCCGCGGGCTACACCTTC. Translating gives CASSLLRVTGIAAGYTF.

The genes are TRBV28 and TRBJ1-2; 8 bases are a match to TRBD1. The CDR3 totals 15 residues. V lost 3 bases and J lost 6; bases outside the gene matches: 9. Germline-derived CDR1 and CDR2 are MDHEN and SYDVKM. In DNA, the CDR3 is TGTGCCAGCAGTTTGGGGCAGGGGGCCTCTGATGGCTACACCTTC. This sequence encodes CASSLGQGASDGYTF.

This clone showed up just a few times. V usage is TRBV4-1 and J usage is TRBJ2-2; 7 nucleotides agree with TRBD2. This CDR3 region has 15 residues. CDR1 MGHRA and CDR2 YSYEKL come from the germline V gene. V was clipped by 5 bases and J by 2 bases; unmatched bases: 5. CDR3 amino acids: CASSSASGNTGELFF. The CDR3 bases are TGCGCCAGCAGCTCCGCTAGCGGAAACACCGGGGAGCTGTTTTTT.

This clone has only one observation. The chain uses TRBV7-9 and TRBJ2-7; maybe TRBD2 (5 bases). V was pared by 1 base and J by 9 bases, with 10 bases between. Looked up from germline, CDR1 is SEHNR and CDR2 is FQNEAQ (reference sequence). The CDR3 consists of 12 residues. CDR3 sequence reads: CASSLVGEGQYF. CDR3 coding DNA: TGTGCCAGCAGCTTAGTGGGAGAGGGGCAGTACTTC.

The rearrangement joins TRBV28 to TRBJ2-7; 8 positions agree with TRBD2. The CDR3 is 18 amino acids. V dropped 2 bases and J dropped 0; count of bases not matched to a gene: 12. The V gene's germline CDR1 is MDHEN and CDR2 SYDVKM. CDR3 amino acids: CASSLRAQGGRTSYEQYF. In DNA form, the CDR3 reads TGTGCCAGCAGTTTAAGGGCCCAGGGCGGGAGGACCTCCTACGAGCAGTACTTC.

The chain employs TRBV5-1 and TRBJ1-2, with D maybe TRBD1 (5 bases). Germline-derived CDR1 and CDR2 are SGHRS and YFSETQ. This CDR3 region has 12 residues. V was shortened by 1 base and J by 10 bases, with 11 bases between the two germline ends. CDR3 region: CASSLTGAVYTF. The CDR3 DNA reads as TGCGCCAGCAGCTTGACAGGTGCTGTCTACACCTTC.

The rearrangement uses TRBV5-1 and TRBJ2-1; 8 nucleotides agree with TRBD2. This CDR3 has 14 amino acids. V lost 2 bases and J lost 7; bases outside the gene matches: 5. Germline-derived CDR1 and CDR2 are SGHRS and YFSETQ. For the CDR3, the DNA is TGCGCCAGCAGCTTCGGGGGGGCATCTAATGAGCAGTTCTTC. Its translation: CASSFGGASNEQFF.

The gene calls are TRBV6-6 and TRBJ1-2; D is perhaps TRBD1 (6 bases). CDR3 size: 12 residues. V shed 2 bases and J shed 8 bases, with 9 bases lying between them. In germline, CDR1 is MNHNY, CDR2 SVGAGI (reference sequence). The CDR3 DNA sequence: TGTGCCAGCAGTTACCTAAGGGGGGGCTACACCTTC. It yields the protein CASSYLRGGYTF.